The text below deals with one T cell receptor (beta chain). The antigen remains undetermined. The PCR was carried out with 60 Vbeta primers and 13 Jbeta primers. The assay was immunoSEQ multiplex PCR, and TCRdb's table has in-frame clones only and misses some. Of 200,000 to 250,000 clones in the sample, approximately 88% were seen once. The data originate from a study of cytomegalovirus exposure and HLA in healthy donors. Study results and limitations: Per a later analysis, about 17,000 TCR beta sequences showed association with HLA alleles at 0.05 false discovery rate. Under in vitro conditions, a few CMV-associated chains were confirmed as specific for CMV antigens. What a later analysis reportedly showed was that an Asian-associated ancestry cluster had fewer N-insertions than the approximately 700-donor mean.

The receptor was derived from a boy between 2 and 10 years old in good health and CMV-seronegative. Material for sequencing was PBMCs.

CDR3 sequence (DNA): TGCAGCGTAGGCCGGGACAGGGCCACAGATACGCAGTATTTT. The encoded protein is CSVGRDRATDTQYF. The genes are TRBV29-1 and TRBJ2-3; 9 positions agree with TRBD1. With 6 bases clipped from V and 2 bases from J, the junction kept 6 bases outside the gene matches. Per germline, CDR1 SQVTM and CDR2 ANQGSEA. This CDR3 comprises 14 residues.